Listed here are 4 T cell receptor beta chains from one sample, sequenced in a study of blood T cell repertoires in COVID-19. Libraries were prepared by immunoSEQ multiplex PCR; TCRdb keeps only in-frame clonotypes and omits some of them. The sample lists some 100,000 clones; 80% were seen once. Material: peripheral blood. The receptors were sampled from a human donor in a cohort sampled during active COVID-19.

This clone showed up just once. This chain uses TRBV4-1 with TRBJ2-7; D gene unclear. The CDR3 sequence is 15 residues long. In germline, CDR1 is MGHRA, CDR2 YSYEKL. The ends were cut back, 4 bases at V and 2 bases at J, with 15 bases in the middle. This chain's CDR3 is CASSLYRDSTYEQYF. CDR3 nucleotides: TGCGCCAGCAGCCTGTACCGTGATAGTACCTACGAGCAGTACTTC.

In DNA, the CDR3 is TGTGCCAGCTCACCACGCCTACTCGCAGGGTTCACTGAAGCTTTCTTT. Its protein product is CASSPRLLAGFTEAFF. This sequence joins TRBV18 and TRBJ1-1, with D possibly TRBD1 on 5 matching bases. Trimming cost V 1 base and J 4 bases, with 16 bases left between them. CDR3 length: 16 amino acids. Germline assignment: CDR1 KGHSH and CDR2 LQKENI.

The chain carries TRBV6-6 and TRBJ1-6, with 7 positions matching TRBD1. CDR3 size: 14 residues. The ends lost 7 bases at V and 8 bases at J; junction bases unmatched: 8. Germline-derived CDR1 and CDR2 are MNHNY and SVGAGI (reference sequence). CDR3 sequence (DNA): TGTGCCAGCAACATCGGGACAGTACATTCACCCCTCCACTTT. This sequence encodes CASNIGTVHSPLHF.

CDR3 in amino acids: CASSESLANTGELFF. The CDR3 DNA follows: TGTGCCAGCAGTGAATCACTCGCGAACACCGGGGAGCTGTTTTTT. The gene calls are TRBV2 and TRBJ2-2; D gene ambiguous. This CDR3 spans 15 amino acids. The germline V gene has CDR1 SNHLY and CDR2 FYNNEI. V lost 2 bases to trimming and J lost 0 bases, with 7 bases between them.